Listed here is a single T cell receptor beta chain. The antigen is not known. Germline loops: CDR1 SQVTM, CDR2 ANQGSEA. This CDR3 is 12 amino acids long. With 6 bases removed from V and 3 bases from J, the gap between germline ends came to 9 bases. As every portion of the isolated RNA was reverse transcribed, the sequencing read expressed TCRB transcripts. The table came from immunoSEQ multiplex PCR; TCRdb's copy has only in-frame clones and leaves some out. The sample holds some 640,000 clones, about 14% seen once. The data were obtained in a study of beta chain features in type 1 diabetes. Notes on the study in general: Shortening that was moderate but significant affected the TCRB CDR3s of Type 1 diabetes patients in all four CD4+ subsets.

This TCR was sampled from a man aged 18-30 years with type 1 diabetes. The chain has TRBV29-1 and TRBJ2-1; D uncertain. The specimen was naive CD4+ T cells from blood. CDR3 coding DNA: TGCAGCGTCGGTTCTGTCTACAATGAGCAGTTCTTC. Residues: CSVGSVYNEQFF.